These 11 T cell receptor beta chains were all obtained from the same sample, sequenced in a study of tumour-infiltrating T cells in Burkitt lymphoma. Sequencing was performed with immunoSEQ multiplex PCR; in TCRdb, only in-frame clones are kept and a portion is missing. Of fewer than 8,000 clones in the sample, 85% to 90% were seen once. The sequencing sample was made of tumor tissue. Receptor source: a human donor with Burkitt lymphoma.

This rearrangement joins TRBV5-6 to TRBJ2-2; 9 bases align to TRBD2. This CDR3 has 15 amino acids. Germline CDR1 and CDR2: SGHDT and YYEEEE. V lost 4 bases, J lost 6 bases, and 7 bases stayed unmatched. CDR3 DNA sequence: TGTGCCAGCAGCCAAATTGAGCGGGGGGCCGGGGAGCTGTTTTTT. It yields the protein CASSQIERGAGELFF.

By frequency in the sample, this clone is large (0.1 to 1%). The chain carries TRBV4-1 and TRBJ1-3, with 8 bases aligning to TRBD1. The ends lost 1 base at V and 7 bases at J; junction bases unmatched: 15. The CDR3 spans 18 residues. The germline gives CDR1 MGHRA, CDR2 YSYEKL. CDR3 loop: CASSQVEATGGTSNTIYF. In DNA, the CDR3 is TGCGCCAGCAGCCAAGTCGAGGCTACAGGGGGTACGAGTAACACCATATATTTT.

The CDR3 DNA reads as TGTGCCAGCAGTTTACCGCAGACCTACGAGCAGTACTTC. Protein sequence: CASSLPQTYEQYF. The chain has TRBV28 and TRBJ2-7; D is unresolved. The CDR3 length is 13 residues. The germline gives CDR1 MDHEN, CDR2 SYDVKM. V dropped 2 bases and J dropped 2 bases, with 7 bases sitting between them. The full variable domain, with the rest looked up from reference TRBV28 and TRBJ2-7, is DVKVTQSSRYLVKRTGEKVFLECVQDMDHENMFWYRQDPGLGLRLIYFSYDVKMKEKGDIPEGYSVSREKKERFSLILESASTNQTSMYLCASSLPQTYEQYFGPGTRLTVT.

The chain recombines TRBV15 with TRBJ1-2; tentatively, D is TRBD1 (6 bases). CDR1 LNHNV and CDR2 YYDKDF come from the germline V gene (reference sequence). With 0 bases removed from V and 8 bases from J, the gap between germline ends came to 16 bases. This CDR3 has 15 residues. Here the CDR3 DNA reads TGTGCCACCAGCAGAGAGGGAGACGGAACAGGGGGCTACACCTTC. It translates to CATSREGDGTGGYTF.

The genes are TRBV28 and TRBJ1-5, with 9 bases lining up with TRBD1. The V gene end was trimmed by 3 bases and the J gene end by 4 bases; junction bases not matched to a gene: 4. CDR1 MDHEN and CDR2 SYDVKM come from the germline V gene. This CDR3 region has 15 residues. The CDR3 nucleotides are TGTGCCAGCAGTTTGACACAGGGGGCTAATCAGCCCCAGCATTTT. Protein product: CASSLTQGANQPQHF.

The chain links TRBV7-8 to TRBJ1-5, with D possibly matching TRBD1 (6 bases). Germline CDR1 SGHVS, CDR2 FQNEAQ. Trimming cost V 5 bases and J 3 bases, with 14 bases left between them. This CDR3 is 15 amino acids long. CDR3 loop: CASSRDNLANQPQHF. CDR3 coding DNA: TGTGCCAGCAGCCGGGACAACTTAGCCAATCAGCCCCAGCATTTT.

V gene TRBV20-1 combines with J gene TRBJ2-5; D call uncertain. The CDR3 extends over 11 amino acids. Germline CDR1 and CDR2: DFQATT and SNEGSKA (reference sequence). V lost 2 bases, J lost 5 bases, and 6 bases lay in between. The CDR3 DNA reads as TGCAGTGCTAGAAACGGGGAGACCCAGTACTTC. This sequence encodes CSARNGETQYF.

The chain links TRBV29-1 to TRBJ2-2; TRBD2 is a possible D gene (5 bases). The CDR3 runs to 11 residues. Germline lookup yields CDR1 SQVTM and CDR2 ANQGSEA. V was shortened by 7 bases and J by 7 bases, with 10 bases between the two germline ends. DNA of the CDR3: TGCAGCGCTACGGGGATCGGGGAGCTGTTTTTT. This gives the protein CSATGIGELFF.

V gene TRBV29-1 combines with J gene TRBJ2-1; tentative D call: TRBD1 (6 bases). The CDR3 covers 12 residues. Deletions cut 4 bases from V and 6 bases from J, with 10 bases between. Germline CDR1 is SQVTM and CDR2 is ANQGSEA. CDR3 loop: CSVVDSGNEQFF. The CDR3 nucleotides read TGCAGCGTTGTGGACAGCGGCAATGAGCAGTTCTTC.

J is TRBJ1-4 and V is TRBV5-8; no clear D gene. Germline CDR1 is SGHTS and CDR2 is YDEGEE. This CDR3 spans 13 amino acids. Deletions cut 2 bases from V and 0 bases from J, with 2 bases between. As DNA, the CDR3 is TGTGCCAGCAGCTTTGCAACTAATGAAAAACTGTTTTTT. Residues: CASSFATNEKLFF. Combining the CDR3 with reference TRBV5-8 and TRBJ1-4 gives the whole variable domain EAGVTQSPTHLIKTRGQQATLRCSPISGHTSVYWYQQALGLGLQFLLWYDEGEERNRGNFPPRFSGRQFPNYSSELNVNALELEDSALYLCASSFATNEKLFFGSGTQLSVL.

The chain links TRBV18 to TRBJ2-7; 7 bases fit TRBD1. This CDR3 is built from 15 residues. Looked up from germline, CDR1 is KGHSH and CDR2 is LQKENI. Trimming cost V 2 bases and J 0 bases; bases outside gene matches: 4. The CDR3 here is CASSPIRDSSYEQYF. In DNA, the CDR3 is TGTGCCAGCTCACCAATACGGGACAGCTCCTACGAGCAGTACTTC.